The next 11 T cell receptor beta chains were all read from a single sample in a study of Ad26.COV2.S vaccination and SARS-CoV-2 variants. Assay: immunoSEQ multiplex PCR; the TCRdb copy retains only in-frame clones and omits some. The sample has about 460,000 clones, 80% to 90% seen once. The treatment denotes: around 19 received Ad26.COV2.S at low or high dose, single or two shots; 5 received placebo; per-sample allocation not given. Sampling took place 63 days after the first vaccine or placebo injection. The sample in question was peripheral blood, obtained in a trial of Ad26.COV2.S vaccine versus placebo. The receptor set was obtained from a person between 18 and 65 years old who received the Ad26.COV2.S COVID-19 vaccine or a placebo.

The gene calls are TRBV18 and TRBJ2-1, with a weak D call TRBD2 (5 bases). Trimming cost V 0 bases and J 9 bases, with 6 bases left between them. Germline V gene data show CDR1 as KGHSH and CDR2 as LQKENI. The CDR3 consists of 12 residues. The CDR3 bases are TGTGCCAGCTCACCACCCGGGGTTGAGCAGTTCTTC. Protein product: CASSPPGVEQFF.

The chain links TRBV7-2 to TRBJ2-7, with D maybe TRBD2 (6 bases). Trimming stripped 5 bases from V and 2 bases from J, with 16 bases between. Germline CDR1 and CDR2: SGHTA and FQGNSA. The CDR3 totals 15 residues. CDR3 bases: TGTGCCAGCAGCCCAGGAGGGACGGGTACCTACGAGCAGTACTTC. Translated, it gives CASSPGGTGTYEQYF.

This rearrangement joins TRBV21-1 to TRBJ2-2; TRBD2 is the table's D call and was not checked against the DNA. TRBV21-1 is listed as a pseudogene. This CDR3 contains 19 residues. CDR3 DNA sequence: TGTGCCAGCAGCAAAGGTGGGCGGGAGGGCCTAAATGACACCGGGGAGCTGTTTTTT. It translates to CASSKGGREGLNDTGELFF.

This chain joins TRBV5-1 and TRBJ2-7; TRBD1 agrees at 10 bases. The J segment lost 4 bases and the V segment lost 3 bases, leaving 4 bases of the junction unmatched. The germline gives CDR1 SGHRS, CDR2 YFSETQ. The CDR3 has 14 amino acids. The CDR3 loop reads CASSSGTGVYEQYF. The CDR3 nucleotides read TGCGCCAGCAGCTCAGGGACAGGGGTGTACGAGCAGTACTTC.

V is TRBV18 and J is TRBJ1-1; D might be TRBD1 (5 bases). Germline V lookup: CDR1 KGHSH, CDR2 LQKENI. The CDR3 has 13 amino acids. Trimming cost V 6 bases and J 4 bases, with 12 bases left between them. For the CDR3, the DNA is TGTGCCAGCTCCCTGACAGCGGCCACTGAAGCTTTCTTT. It yields the protein CASSLTAATEAFF.

The chain is built from TRBV14 and TRBJ2-7; 9 positions agree with TRBD2. The germline V gene has CDR1 SGHDN and CDR2 FVKESK. This CDR3 is 14 amino acids long. V lost 4 bases and J lost 3; bases outside the gene matches: 4. CDR3 residues: CASSLGAGGYEQYF. The CDR3 DNA reads as TGTGCCAGCAGCCTTGGAGCGGGGGGCTACGAGCAGTACTTC.

CDR3 DNA sequence: TGTGCCAGCAGTGTCGCCACGAACTATGGCTACACCTTC. Translation: CASSVATNYGYTF. V gene TRBV2 combines with J gene TRBJ1-2; D gene uncertain. Deletions cut 4 bases from V and 2 bases from J, with 8 bases between. The CDR3 totals 13 residues. Germline values: CDR1 SNHLY, CDR2 FYNNEI.

This sequence joins TRBV6-5 and TRBJ2-2; D call uncertain. Germline V lookup: CDR1 MNHEY, CDR2 SVGAGI. The CDR3 runs to 16 residues. Trimming took 0 bases from V and 0 from J, leaving 8 bases between them. This chain's CDR3 is CASSYSADSNTGELFF. Written as DNA, the CDR3 is TGTGCCAGCAGTTACTCCGCTGACTCGAACACCGGGGAGCTGTTTTTT.

J is TRBJ1-2 and V is TRBV7-3; D is unresolved. The CDR3 loop spans 15 amino acids. The V gene's germline CDR1 is SGHTA and CDR2 FQGTGA. V was cut by 4 bases and J by 6 bases, with 18 bases left in between. The CDR3 protein is CASSSQHEDKDGYTF. The CDR3 nucleotides read TGTGCCAGCAGCTCCCAACACGAAGACAAGGATGGCTACACCTTC.

The V call is TRBV5-4, the J call TRBJ2-7, with a tentative D call TRBD2 (7 bases). V lost 2 bases and J lost 6, with 21 bases in between. The CDR3 is made up of 16 amino acids. Germline loops: CDR1 SGHNT, CDR2 YYREEE (reference sequence). The CDR3 nucleotides are TGTGCCAGCAGCTTCCTGACTCTTAGAGGGGGGGGCGAGCAGTACTTC. It specifies CASSFLTLRGGGEQYF.

The V gene is TRBV4-3, the J gene TRBJ1-1; maybe TRBD1 (5 bases). This CDR3 contains 18 residues. CDR1 is LGHNA, CDR2 YSLEER, per germline. Trimming took off 3 bases at V and 1 base at J, with 21 bases between the two ends. This CDR3 reads CASSQPRLSGGGNTEAFF. The CDR3 DNA reads TGCGCCAGCAGCCAGCCCCGGCTCAGCGGGGGGGGGAACACTGAAGCTTTCTTT.